This entry lists 3 T cell receptor beta chains sequenced from one sample in a study of cytomegalovirus exposure and HLA in healthy donors. 60 Vbeta and 13 Jbeta primers were used in PCR. Assay: immunoSEQ multiplex PCR; the TCRdb copy retains only in-frame clones and omits some. Among over 150,000 clones, roughly four fifths were seen once, and the ten largest hold around 1.5%. The sample taken for sequencing was PBMCs. The receptors come from a man younger than 35 in good health and CMV-seronegative.

The rearrangement joins TRBV10-3 to TRBJ2-7; 12 bases line up with TRBD2. Trimming cost V 4 bases and J 0 bases; bases outside gene matches: 4. This CDR3 contains 16 residues. Per the germline V gene, CDR1 is ENHRY and CDR2 is SYGVKD. This chain's CDR3 is CAISATTSGSSYEQYF. The CDR3 nucleotides are TGTGCCATCAGTGCAACGACTAGCGGGAGCTCCTACGAGCAGTACTTC.

The rearrangement uses TRBV11-2 and TRBJ2-1, with TRBD2 matching 9 bases. The CDR3 loop spans 20 amino acids. Germline assignment: CDR1 SGHAT and CDR2 FQNNGV. The ends lost 0 bases at V and 1 base at J; junction bases unmatched: 13. The CDR3 DNA reads as TGTGCCAGCAGCTTAGATCGGCTAGCGGGGTACTTAAAATCCTACAATGAGCAGTTCTTC. It yields the protein CASSLDRLAGYLKSYNEQFF.

In DNA form, the CDR3 reads TGTGCCTGGAGTGGGGTCCGGACTAGCGGTTTTTACAATGAGCAGTTCTTC. Protein sequence: CAWSGVRTSGFYNEQFF. The gene calls are TRBV30 and TRBJ2-1, with TRBD2 matching 10 bases. With 1 base clipped from V and 4 bases from J, the junction kept 10 bases outside the gene matches. This CDR3 contains 17 residues. The V gene's germline CDR1 is GTSNPN and CDR2 SVGIG (reference sequence). The entire variable domain, with the rest obtained from reference TRBV30 and TRBJ2-1, is as follows: SQTIHQWPATLVQPVGSPLSLECTVEGTSNPNLYWYRQAAGRGLQLLFYSVGIGQISSEVPQNLSASRPQDRQFILSSKKLLLSDSGFYLCAWSGVRTSGFYNEQFFGPGTRLTVL.